This TCR beta chain came from a study of shared clonotypes between healthy human individuals. General observations from the study: Naive subsets usually exceeded memory subsets in estimated richness. Shared across a handful of donors were around 5% of the naive CD4 clonotypes. Sequencing depth was expected to affect clonotype sharing among donors.

This table comes from immunoSEQ multiplex PCR, and its TCRdb copy is limited to in-frame clones, with some not included. The table lists 800,000 to 950,000 clones, about 97% of them singletons, with under 0.25% in the top ten. CD45RO-negative cells were positively selected for CCR7, leaving out terminally differentiated effector memory CD45RA+ cells. Concerning this clone itself: Its antigen is currently unknown.

Source material: naive CD8+ T cells sorted from blood. The origin of this receptor is a man under 40 in good health.

CDR3 sequence (DNA): TGCGCCAGCAGCCTGAGGACTAGCGGGAGTCAAAATACGCAGTATTTT. Amino acids: CASSLRTSGSQNTQYF. This chain uses TRBV5-1 with TRBJ2-3, with TRBD2 matching over 13 bases. Germline CDR1 reads SGHRS; CDR2 reads YFSETQ. CDR3 length equals 16 residues. J was trimmed by 7 bases and V by 4 bases; bases with no gene match: 9. Together with reference TRBV5-1 and TRBJ2-3, the CDR3 gives the full variable domain: KAGVTQTPRYLIKTRGQQVTLSCSPISGHRSVSWYQQTPGQGLQFLFEYFSETQRNKGNFPGRFSGRQFSNSRSEMNVSTLELGDSALYLCASSLRTSGSQNTQYFGPGTRLTVL.